Presented here are 24 T cell receptor beta chains from one specimen sequenced in a study of control samples from healthy donors and cancer patients. Produced via immunoSEQ multiplex PCR; TCRdb's table is partial and in-frame only. The data hold around 180,000 clones, with 85% to 95% observed a single time. Material for sequencing was blood. The receptors derive from a woman aged 18-29 years in good health.

The chain has TRBV24-1 and TRBJ1-2; D is perhaps TRBD1 (5 bases). Germline V gene sequence: CDR1 KGHDR, CDR2 SFDVKD. V shed 10 bases and J shed 5 bases, with 16 bases lying between them. The CDR3 extends over 13 amino acids. The CDR3 DNA reads TGTGCCACGTCCCGGGACGGCAAATATGGCTACACCTTC. It yields the protein CATSRDGKYGYTF.

V gene TRBV7-2 combines with J gene TRBJ2-1, with D uncertain. CDR1 and CDR2 (germline): SGHTA, FQGNSA. CDR3 length equals 13 residues. V was clipped by 2 bases and J by 5 bases, with 7 bases between them. CDR3 loop: CASSLSRDNEQFF. CDR3 in DNA: TGTGCCAGCAGCTTATCTAGAGACAATGAGCAGTTCTTC.

J is TRBJ1-5 and V is TRBV29-1; D is perhaps TRBD1 (5 bases). The CDR3 is 13 amino acids. Trimming pared 4 bases from V and 3 bases from J, leaving 10 bases between. CDR1 is SQVTM and CDR2 is ANQGSEA in the germline V gene. CDR3 region: CSVGGRYNQPQHF. The CDR3, as DNA: TGCAGCGTTGGGGGCAGGTACAATCAGCCCCAGCATTTT. The entire variable domain, with the rest obtained from reference TRBV29-1 and TRBJ1-5, is as follows: SAVISQKPSRDICQRGTSLTIQCQVDSQVTMMFWYRQQPGQSLTLIATANQGSEATYESGFVIDKFPISRPNLTFSTLTVSNMSPEDSSIYLCSVGGRYNQPQHFGDGTRLSIL.

The V and J genes are TRBV14 and TRBJ2-3, with TRBD2 as a possible D gene (5 bases). Per germline, CDR1 SGHDN and CDR2 FVKESK. V was cut by 2 bases and J by 4 bases, with 13 bases left in between. There are 15 residues in the CDR3. As DNA, the CDR3 is TGTGCCAGCAGCCAACTCACGGGGATCCCAGATACGCAGTATTTT. This codes for CASSQLTGIPDTQYF. Full variable domain (missing parts from reference TRBV14 and TRBJ2-3): EAGVTQFPSHSVIEKGQTVTLRCDPISGHDNLYWYRRVMGKEIKFLLHFVKESKQDESGMPNNRFLAERTGGTYSTLKVQPAELEDSGVYFCASSQLTGIPDTQYFGPGTRLTVL.

V gene TRBV2 combines with J gene TRBJ2-4, with D hard to call. CDR1 and CDR2 (germline): SNHLY, FYNNEI. The V gene lost 2 bases and the J gene lost 14 bases, with 13 bases spanning the gap. This CDR3 has 12 residues. CDR3 coding DNA: TGTGCCAGCAGTGAACGCTCGCCAGGCGAGTACTTC. Protein: CASSERSPGEYF.

The chain uses TRBV5-6 and TRBJ1-2; TRBD1 is a possible D gene (5 bases). V shed 6 bases and J shed 2 bases, with 17 bases lying between them. The CDR3 loop spans 15 amino acids. Germline-derived CDR1 and CDR2 are SGHDT and YYEEEE. The CDR3 here is CASKLGTTGNYGYTF. CDR3 bases: TGTGCCAGCAAGCTTGGGACCACGGGCAACTATGGCTACACCTTC.

The V gene is TRBV19, the J gene TRBJ2-3, with 11 bases that match TRBD2. The length of the CDR3 is 16 residues. V was pared by 1 base and J by 6 bases, with 6 bases of the junction left unmatched. The V gene's germline CDR1 is LNHDA and CDR2 SQIVND (reference sequence). In nucleotides, the CDR3 is TGTGCCAGTAGTATAGGGGATAGCGGGGGGGCTGATACGCAGTATTTT. Amino acids: CASSIGDSGGADTQYF.

The chain carries TRBV27 and TRBJ1-6; the match to TRBD1 covers 8 bases. Germline-derived CDR1 and CDR2 are MNHEY and SMNVEV (reference sequence). With 8 bases clipped from V and 4 bases from J, the junction kept 13 bases outside the gene matches. The CDR3 is made up of 17 amino acids. CDR3 coding DNA: TGTGCCAGCCGCCGACAGGGGCCCCCGATGTATAATTCACCCCTCCACTTT. Protein sequence: CASRRQGPPMYNSPLHF.

This clone is a singleton in its sample. The chain carries TRBV7-9 and TRBJ2-3; D gene unclear. V lost 5 bases, J lost 4 bases, and 4 bases lay in between. The length of the CDR3 is 11 residues. CDR1 SEHNR and CDR2 FQNEAQ come from the germline V gene (reference sequence). The CDR3 DNA reads TGTGCCAGCAGCAAGGCAGATACGCAGTATTTT. It yields the protein CASSKADTQYF. The variable domain in full, completed from reference TRBV7-9 and TRBJ2-3, reads DTGVSQNPRHKITKRGQNVTFRCDPISEHNRLYWYRQTLGQGPEFLTYFQNEAQLEKSRLLSDRFSAERPKGSFSTLEIQRTEQGDSAMYLCASSKADTQYFGPGTRLTVL.

The gene calls are TRBV5-1 and TRBJ2-7, with a possible D match to TRBD1 (6 bases). The CDR3 contains 15 residues. Trimming pared 4 bases from V and 7 bases from J, leaving 21 bases between. Germline V gene data show CDR1 as SGHRS and CDR2 as YFSETQ. The CDR3 loop reads CASSPYGGQGGEQYF. In DNA, the CDR3 is TGCGCCAGCAGCCCCTATGGGGGTCAAGGGGGAGAGCAGTACTTC.

This chain connects TRBV4-1 to TRBJ2-7; no clear D. The CDR3 loop spans 14 amino acids. Germline V CDR1 and CDR2: MGHRA, YSYEKL. V was pared by 1 base and J by 3 bases, with 10 bases between. CDR3 protein: CASSQVLGIYEQYF. DNA for the CDR3: TGCGCCAGCAGCCAAGTTTTGGGGATCTACGAGCAGTACTTC.

The V call is TRBV11-2, the J call TRBJ1-6, with 7 bases that match TRBD1. Looked up from germline, CDR1 is SGHAT and CDR2 is FQNNGV. Germline trimming cut 5 bases from V and 7 bases from J; bases unmatched to any gene: 5. The CDR3 consists of 14 residues. The CDR3 nucleotides are TGTGCCAGCAGCCTTCAGGGGGAAAATTCACCCCTCCACTTT. This sequence encodes CASSLQGENSPLHF.

The V and J genes are TRBV5-4 and TRBJ1-4; 7 nucleotides line up with TRBD1. The CDR3 has 15 amino acids. The germline V gene encodes CDR1 SGHNT and CDR2 YYREEE (reference sequence). The junction had 7 bases not matched to a gene; V was cut back by 5 bases and J by 3 bases. The CDR3 nucleotides read TGTGCCAGCAGTTCGTCGGGACAGTCTAATGAAAAACTGTTTTTT. It is translated as CASSSSGQSNEKLFF.

J is TRBJ2-5 and V is TRBV10-2; TRBD2 might be the D (7 bases). Germline assignment: CDR1 WSHSY and CDR2 SAAADI. V dropped 2 bases and J dropped 5 bases, with 12 bases sitting between them. CDR3 length equals 14 residues. CDR3 region: CASSEGGGLETQYF. CDR3 nucleotide sequence: TGCGCCAGCAGTGAGGGGGGGGGCCTGGAGACCCAGTACTTC.

The V gene is TRBV11-2, the J gene TRBJ2-1, with D perhaps TRBD2 (5 bases). Trimming removed 5 bases at V and 8 bases at J, with 10 bases between. Germline V gene lookup returns CDR1 SGHAT and CDR2 FQNNGV. The CDR3 totals 12 residues. The CDR3 DNA reads TGTGCCAGCAGCCGGACGAGGGATGAGCAGTTCTTC. It codes for CASSRTRDEQFF.

V is TRBV5-1 and J is TRBJ1-2; D call uncertain. CDR3 size: 13 residues. Per the germline V gene, CDR1 is SGHRS and CDR2 is YFSETQ. V lost 2 bases and J 0 bases, leaving 5 bases between the germline ends. This CDR3 reads CASSLTANYGYTF. CDR3 coding DNA: TGCGCCAGCAGCTTAACAGCTAACTATGGCTACACCTTC.

With respect to this clone: The germline gene is not matched at one end of the junction; a read error may be the cause. The CDR3 loop is CASSWGQRSNF. The CDR3 DNA is TGTGCCAGCAGTTGGGGACAGAGGTCTAATTTT. The V call is TRBV12-3 or TRBV12-4, the J call TRBJ2-3, with 7 bases aligning to TRBD1. This CDR3 is 11 amino acids long.

This sequence joins TRBV4-3 and TRBJ1-2, with D unclear. Germline CDR1 reads LGHNA; CDR2 reads YSLEER. The CDR3 length is 15 residues. Trimming removed 0 bases from V and 3 bases from J, with 11 bases in between. CDR3 protein: CASSQDFTSDYGYTF. Written as DNA, the CDR3 is TGCGCCAGCAGCCAAGATTTTACGTCCGACTATGGCTACACCTTC.

The J gene is TRBJ2-5, the V gene TRBV29-1; the D call may be TRBD1 or TRBD2 (6 bases each). This CDR3 has 13 amino acids. V lost 4 bases and J lost 2, with 11 bases in between. Germline CDR1 SQVTM, CDR2 ANQGSEA. The CDR3 nucleotides are TGCAGCGTTGGAAAGGGGGGACAAGAGACCCAGTACTTC. This translates into CSVGKGGQETQYF.

This chain joins TRBV11-3 and TRBJ1-3, with D maybe TRBD1 (6 bases). The CDR3 is made up of 16 amino acids. V lost 0 bases and J lost 4, with 13 bases in between. Germline CDR1 and CDR2: SGHNT and YENEEA. The DNA of the CDR3 is TGTGCCAGCAGCTTAGAGGGGGCAGTCTACGGAAACACCATATATTTT. It encodes CASSLEGAVYGNTIYF. Complete variable domain (other parts from reference TRBV11-3 and TRBJ1-3): EAGVVQSPRYKIIEKKQPVAFWCNPISGHNTLYWYLQNLGQGPELLIRYENEEAVDDSQLPKDRFSAERLKGVDSTLKIQPAELGDSAVYLCASSLEGAVYGNTIYFGEGSWLTVV.

The V and J genes are TRBV2 and TRBJ2-7; 13 bases match TRBD2. With 7 bases clipped from V and 3 bases from J, the junction kept 3 bases outside the gene matches. Per germline, CDR1 SNHLY and CDR2 FYNNEI. The CDR3 spans 14 residues. CDR3 sequence: CASMRLAGGYEQYF. CDR3 sequence (DNA): TGTGCCAGCATGCGACTAGCGGGGGGCTACGAGCAGTACTTC.

This chain links TRBV10-3 with TRBJ1-6, with unresolved D. V lost 2 bases to trimming and J lost 3 bases, with 5 bases between them. Per germline, CDR1 ENHRY and CDR2 SYGVKD. This CDR3 region has 14 residues. CDR3 in amino acids: CAISEGNYNSPLHF. CDR3 in DNA: TGTGCCATCAGTGAGGGAAACTATAATTCACCCCTCCACTTT.

The chain combines TRBV24-1 with TRBJ2-1; 8 nucleotides align to TRBD1. Per germline, CDR1 KGHDR and CDR2 SFDVKD. With 5 bases clipped from V and 5 bases from J, the junction kept 7 bases outside the gene matches. This CDR3 has 15 amino acids. Here the CDR3 reads CATSVRDRPHNEQFF. For the CDR3, the DNA is TGTGCCACCAGTGTCCGGGACAGGCCCCACAATGAGCAGTTCTTC.

The rearrangement links TRBV10-3 to TRBJ2-7, with 7 bases identical to TRBD2. Germline CDR1 ENHRY, CDR2 SYGVKD. The CDR3 covers 11 residues. V shed 5 bases and J 12 bases; nucleotides not matched to a gene: 7. The CDR3 loop is CAISQSGEWYF. The DNA of the CDR3 is TGTGCCATCAGTCAAAGCGGGGAATGGTACTTC.